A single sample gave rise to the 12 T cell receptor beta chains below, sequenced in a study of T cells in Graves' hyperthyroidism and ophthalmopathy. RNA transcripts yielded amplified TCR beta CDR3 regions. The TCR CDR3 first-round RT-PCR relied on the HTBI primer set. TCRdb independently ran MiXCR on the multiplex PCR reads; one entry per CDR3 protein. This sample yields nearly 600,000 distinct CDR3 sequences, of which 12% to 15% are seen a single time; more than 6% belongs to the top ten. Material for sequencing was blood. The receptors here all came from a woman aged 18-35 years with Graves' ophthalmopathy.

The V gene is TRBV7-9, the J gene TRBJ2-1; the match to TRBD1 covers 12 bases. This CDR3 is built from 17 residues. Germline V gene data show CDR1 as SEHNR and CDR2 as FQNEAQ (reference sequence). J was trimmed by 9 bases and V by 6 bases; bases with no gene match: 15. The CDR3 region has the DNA TGTGCCAGCAGTCCAGACCGGCGCCGGGACAGGGGGCGTGAGCAGTTCTTC. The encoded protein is CASSPDRRRDRGREQFF.

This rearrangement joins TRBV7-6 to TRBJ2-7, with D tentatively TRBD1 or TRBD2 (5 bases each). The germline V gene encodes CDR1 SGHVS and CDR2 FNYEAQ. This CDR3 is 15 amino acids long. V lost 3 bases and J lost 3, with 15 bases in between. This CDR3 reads CASSFSTGPNYEQYF. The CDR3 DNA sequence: TGTGCCAGCAGCTTCTCAACGGGACCCAACTACGAGCAGTACTTC. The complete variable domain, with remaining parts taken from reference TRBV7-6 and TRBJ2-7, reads GAGVSQSPRYKVTKRGQDVALRCDPISGHVSLYWYRQALGQGPEFLTYFNYEAQQDKSGLPNDRFSAERPEGSISTLTIQRTEQRDSAMYRCASSFSTGPNYEQYFGPGTRLTVT.

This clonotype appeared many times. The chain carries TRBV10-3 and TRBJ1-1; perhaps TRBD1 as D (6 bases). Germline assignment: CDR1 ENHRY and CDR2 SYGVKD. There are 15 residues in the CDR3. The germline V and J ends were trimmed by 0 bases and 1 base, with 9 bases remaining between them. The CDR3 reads CAISESGGTNTEAFF. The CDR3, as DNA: TGTGCCATCAGTGAGTCGGGGGGCACGAACACTGAAGCTTTCTTT.

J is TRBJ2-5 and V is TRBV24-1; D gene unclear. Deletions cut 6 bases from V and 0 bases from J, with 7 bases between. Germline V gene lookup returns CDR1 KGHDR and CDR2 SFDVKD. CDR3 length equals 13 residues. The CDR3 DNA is TGTGCCACCAGTACAGCGTACCAAGAGACCCAGTACTTC. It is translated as CATSTAYQETQYF.

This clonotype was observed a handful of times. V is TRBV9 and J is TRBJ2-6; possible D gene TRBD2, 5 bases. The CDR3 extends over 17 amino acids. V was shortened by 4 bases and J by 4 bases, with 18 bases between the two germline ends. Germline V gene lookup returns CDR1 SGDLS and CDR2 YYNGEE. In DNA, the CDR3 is TGTGCCAGCAGCACCCGGGGTAGCAAGTCCGGGGCCAACGTCCTGACTTTC. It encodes CASSTRGSKSGANVLTF.

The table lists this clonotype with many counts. CDR3 nucleotides: TGTGCCAGCAGCTTAGGTGGTTACGGACTAGCCAAAAACATTCAGTACTTC. It translates to CASSLGGYGLAKNIQYF. J is TRBJ2-4 and V is TRBV7-2, with D perhaps matching TRBD2 (5 bases). Germline CDR1 and CDR2: SGHTA and FQGNSA. The CDR3 is 17 residues long. Trimming left V 1 base short and J 0 bases short, with 13 bases between.

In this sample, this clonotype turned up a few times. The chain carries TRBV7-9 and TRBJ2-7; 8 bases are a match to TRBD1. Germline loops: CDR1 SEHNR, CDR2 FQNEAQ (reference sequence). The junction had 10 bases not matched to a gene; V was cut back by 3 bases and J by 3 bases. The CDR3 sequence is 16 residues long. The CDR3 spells CASSLVQGAWVYEQYF. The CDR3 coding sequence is TGTGCCAGCAGCTTGGTCCAGGGGGCCTGGGTCTACGAGCAGTACTTC.

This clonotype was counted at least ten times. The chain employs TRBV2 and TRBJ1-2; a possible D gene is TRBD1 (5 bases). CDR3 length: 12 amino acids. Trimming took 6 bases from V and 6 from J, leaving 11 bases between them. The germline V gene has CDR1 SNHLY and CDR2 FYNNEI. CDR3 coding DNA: TGTGCCAGCAGCCCAGGGTCGGATGGCTACACCTTC. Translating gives CASSPGSDGYTF.

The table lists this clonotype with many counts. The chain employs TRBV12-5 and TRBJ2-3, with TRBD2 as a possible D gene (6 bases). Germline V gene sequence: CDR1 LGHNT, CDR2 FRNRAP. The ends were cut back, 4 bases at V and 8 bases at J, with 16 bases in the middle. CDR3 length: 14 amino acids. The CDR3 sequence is CASGSSLASPTQYF. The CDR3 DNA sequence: TGTGCTAGTGGTTCATCGCTAGCGAGCCCTACGCAGTATTTT.

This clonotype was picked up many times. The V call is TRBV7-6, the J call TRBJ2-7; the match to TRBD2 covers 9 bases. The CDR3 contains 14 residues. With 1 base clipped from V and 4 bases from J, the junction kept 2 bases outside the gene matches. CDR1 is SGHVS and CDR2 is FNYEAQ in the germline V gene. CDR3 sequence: CASSLGGLAYEQYF. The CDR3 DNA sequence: TGTGCCAGCAGCTTAGGGGGACTAGCTTACGAGCAGTACTTC.

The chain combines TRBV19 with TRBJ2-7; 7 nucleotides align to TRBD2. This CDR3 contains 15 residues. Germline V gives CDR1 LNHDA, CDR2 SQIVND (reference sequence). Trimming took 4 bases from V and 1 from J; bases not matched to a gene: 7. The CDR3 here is CASSRTPGRSYEQYF. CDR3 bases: TGTGCCAGTAGTAGGACTCCCGGGAGGTCCTACGAGCAGTACTTC.

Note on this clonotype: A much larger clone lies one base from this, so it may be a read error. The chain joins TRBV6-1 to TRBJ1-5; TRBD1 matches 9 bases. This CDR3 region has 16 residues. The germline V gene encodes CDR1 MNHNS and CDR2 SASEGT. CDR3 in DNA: TGTGCCGGCAGTGAAGCAAGGGGACAGGGAAGTCAGCCCCAGCATTTT. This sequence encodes CAGSEARGQGSQPQHF.